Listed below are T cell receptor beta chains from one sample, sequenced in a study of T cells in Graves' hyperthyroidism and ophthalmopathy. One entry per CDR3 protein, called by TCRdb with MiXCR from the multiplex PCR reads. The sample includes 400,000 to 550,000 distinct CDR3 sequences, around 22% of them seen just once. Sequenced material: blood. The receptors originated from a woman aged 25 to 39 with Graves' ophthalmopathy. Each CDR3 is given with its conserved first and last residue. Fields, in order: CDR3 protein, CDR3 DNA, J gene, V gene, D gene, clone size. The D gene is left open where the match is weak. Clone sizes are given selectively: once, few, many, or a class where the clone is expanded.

CDR3aa: CASSSRQGATNYGYTF
CDR3nt: TGTGCCAGCAGCTCCCGACAGGGGGCGACGAACTATGGCTACACCTTC
j_gene: TRBJ1-2
v_gene: TRBV11-2
d_gene: TRBD1
abundance: -

CDR3aa: CASSNRGGEQYF
CDR3nt: TGTGCCAGCAGCAACAGGGGGGGCGAGCAGTACTTC
j_gene: TRBJ2-7
v_gene: TRBV7-9
d_gene: -
abundance: many

CDR3aa: CASSLKTGFTDTQYF
CDR3nt: TGTGCCAGCAGTTTAAAGACAGGGTTCACAGATACGCAGTATTTT
j_gene: TRBJ2-3
v_gene: TRBV12-3/TRBV12-4
d_gene: TRBD1
abundance: -

CDR3aa: CASSRTPGTEAFF
CDR3nt: TGTGCCAGCAGCCGTACGCCTGGAACTGAAGCTTTCTTT
j_gene: TRBJ1-1
v_gene: TRBV7-6
d_gene: -
abundance: few

CDR3aa: CSVDGKRNTGELFF
CDR3nt: TGCAGCGTTGACGGGAAACGTAACACCGGGGAGCTGTTTTTT
j_gene: TRBJ2-2
v_gene: TRBV29-1
d_gene: -
abundance: many

CDR3aa: CSGQGGEPYEQYF
CDR3nt: TGCAGCGGACAGGGGGGGGAGCCCTACGAGCAGTACTTC
j_gene: TRBJ2-7
v_gene: TRBV20-1
d_gene: TRBD1
abundance: -

CDR3aa: CASSLTAPLRLWVF
CDR3nt: TGCGCCAGCAGCTTGACAGCACCACTGAGGCTTTGGGTCTTT
j_gene: TRBJ1-1
v_gene: TRBV5-1
d_gene: -
abundance: -

CDR3aa: CSARGVHGYTF
CDR3nt: TGCAGTGCTAGGGGTGTTCATGGCTACACCTTC
j_gene: TRBJ1-2
v_gene: TRBV20-1
d_gene: -
abundance: -

CDR3aa: CASILGGGYGYTF
CDR3nt: TGTGCCAGCATCCTGGGGGGAGGCTATGGCTACACCTTC
j_gene: TRBJ1-2
v_gene: TRBV12-3/TRBV12-4
d_gene: -
abundance: many

CDR3aa: CASSASGGAFYEQYF
CDR3nt: TGTGCCAGCAGTGCGAGCGGGGGGGCGTTCTACGAGCAGTACTTC
j_gene: TRBJ2-7
v_gene: TRBV6-2/TRBV6-3
d_gene: TRBD2
abundance: once

CDR3aa: CASSYGGITYEQYF
CDR3nt: TGTGCCAGCAGTTACGGCGGAATCACCTACGAGCAGTACTTC
j_gene: TRBJ2-7
v_gene: TRBV6-2/TRBV6-3
d_gene: -
abundance: -

CDR3aa: CASSERQGAAFF
CDR3nt: TGTGCCAGCAGTGAAAGGCAGGGGGCGGCTTTCTTT
j_gene: TRBJ1-1
v_gene: TRBV2
d_gene: TRBD1
abundance: many

CDR3aa: CASRTGTSGETQYF
CDR3nt: TGTGCCAGCAGAACCGGGACTAGCGGGGAGACCCAGTACTTC
j_gene: TRBJ2-5
v_gene: TRBV12-3/TRBV12-4
d_gene: TRBD2
abundance: -

CDR3aa: CTSSLAGTRETQYF
CDR3nt: TGTACCAGCAGCTTAGCCGGGACTAGAGAGACCCAGTACTTC
j_gene: TRBJ2-5
v_gene: TRBV7-9
d_gene: TRBD2
abundance: -

CDR3aa: CASSMGQREAFF
CDR3nt: TGTGCCAGTAGTATGGGGCAGCGGGAAGCTTTCTTT
j_gene: TRBJ1-1
v_gene: TRBV19
d_gene: -
abundance: many